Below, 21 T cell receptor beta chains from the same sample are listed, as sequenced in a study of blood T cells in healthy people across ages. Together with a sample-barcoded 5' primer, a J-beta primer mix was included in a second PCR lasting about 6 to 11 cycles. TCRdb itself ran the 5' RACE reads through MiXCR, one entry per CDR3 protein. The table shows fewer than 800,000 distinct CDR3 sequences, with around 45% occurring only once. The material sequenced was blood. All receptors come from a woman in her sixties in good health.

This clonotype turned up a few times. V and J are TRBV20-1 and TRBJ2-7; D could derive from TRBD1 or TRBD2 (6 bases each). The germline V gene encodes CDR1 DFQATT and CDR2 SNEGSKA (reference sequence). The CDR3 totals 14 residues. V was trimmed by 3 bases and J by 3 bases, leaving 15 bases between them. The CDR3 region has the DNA TGCAGTGCTAGCTGGGGGGCGATTTTCTACGAGCAGTACTTC. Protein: CSASWGAIFYEQYF.

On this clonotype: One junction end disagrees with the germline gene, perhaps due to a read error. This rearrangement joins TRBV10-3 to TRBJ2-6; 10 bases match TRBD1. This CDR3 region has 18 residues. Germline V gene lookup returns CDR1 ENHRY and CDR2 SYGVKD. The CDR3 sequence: CAISDSGQGLSGANVPTF. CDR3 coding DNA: TGTGCCATCAGTGACTCGGGACAGGGGCTCTCTGGGGCCAACGTCCCGACTTTC.

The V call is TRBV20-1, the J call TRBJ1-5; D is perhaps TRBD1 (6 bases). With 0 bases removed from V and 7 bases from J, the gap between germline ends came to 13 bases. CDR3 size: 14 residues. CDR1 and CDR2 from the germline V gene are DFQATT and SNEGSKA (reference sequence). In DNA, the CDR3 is TGCAGTGCTAGAGATGAAGAAGGGGGACAGCCCCAGCATTTT. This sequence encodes CSARDEEGGQPQHF.

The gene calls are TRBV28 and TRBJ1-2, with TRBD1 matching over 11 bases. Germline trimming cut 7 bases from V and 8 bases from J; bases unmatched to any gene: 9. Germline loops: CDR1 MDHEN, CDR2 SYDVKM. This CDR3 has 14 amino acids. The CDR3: CASTGDRGVRGYTF. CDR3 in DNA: TGTGCCAGCACCGGGGACAGGGGGGTGAGGGGCTACACCTTC.

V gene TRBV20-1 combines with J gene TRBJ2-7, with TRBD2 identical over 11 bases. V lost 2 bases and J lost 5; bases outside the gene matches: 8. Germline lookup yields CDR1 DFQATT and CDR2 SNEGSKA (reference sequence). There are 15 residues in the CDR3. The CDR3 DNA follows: TGCAGTGCTAGATTAGCGGGAGGGCCTGACAACGAGCAGTACTTC. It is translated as CSARLAGGPDNEQYF.

The CDR3 DNA follows: TGCGCCAGCAGCTTGGATCAGGGAAGAGATACGCAGTATTTT. Translation gives CASSLDQGRDTQYF. The rearrangement joins TRBV5-1 to TRBJ2-3; a weak D match, TRBD1 (5 bases). Trimming stripped 0 bases from V and 5 bases from J, with 10 bases between. CDR1 and CDR2 from the germline V gene are SGHRS and YFSETQ. The CDR3 is 14 amino acids.

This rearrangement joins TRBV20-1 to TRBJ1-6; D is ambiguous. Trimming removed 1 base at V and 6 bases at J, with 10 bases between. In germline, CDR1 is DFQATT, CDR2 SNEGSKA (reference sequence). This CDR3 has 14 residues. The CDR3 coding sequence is TGCAGTGCTAGAGCGCCAGAAATTAATTCACCCCTCCACTTT. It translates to CSARAPEINSPLHF.

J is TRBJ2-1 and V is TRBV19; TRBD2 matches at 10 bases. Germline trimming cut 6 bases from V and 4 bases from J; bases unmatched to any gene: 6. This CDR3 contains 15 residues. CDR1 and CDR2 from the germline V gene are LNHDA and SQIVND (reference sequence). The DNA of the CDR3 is TGTGCCAGTAGCCAAGCGGGAGGGCGTTACAATGAGCAGTTCTTC. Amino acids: CASSQAGGRYNEQFF.

In DNA form, the CDR3 reads TGTGCCAGCAGCCCTCAAAGCGGACTCGTGAACACTGAAGCTTTCTTT. Amino acid sequence: CASSPQSGLVNTEAFF. The chain combines TRBV7-9 with TRBJ1-1; D remains unclear. Between the trimmed V and J ends, which lost 5 bases and 0 bases, there was a span of 16 bases. The CDR3 is 16 residues long. Germline CDR1 is SEHNR and CDR2 is FQNEAQ (reference sequence).

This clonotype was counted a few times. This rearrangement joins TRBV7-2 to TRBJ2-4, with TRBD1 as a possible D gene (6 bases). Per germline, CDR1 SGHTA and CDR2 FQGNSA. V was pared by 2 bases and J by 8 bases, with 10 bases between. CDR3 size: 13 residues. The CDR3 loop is CASSLFAGDIQYF. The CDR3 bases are TGTGCCAGCAGCTTATTCGCAGGGGACATTCAGTACTTC.

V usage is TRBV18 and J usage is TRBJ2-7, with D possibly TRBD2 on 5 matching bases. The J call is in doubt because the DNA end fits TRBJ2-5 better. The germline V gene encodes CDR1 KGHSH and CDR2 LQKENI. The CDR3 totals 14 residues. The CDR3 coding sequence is TGTGCCAGCTCGCCAAGCTGGGCGGGAGAGACCCAGTACTTC. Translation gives CASSPSWAGETQYF.

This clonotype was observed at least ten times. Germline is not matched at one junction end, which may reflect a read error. The CDR3 coding sequence is TGCAGCGTGGAAGACTTCATCGGGGGCACAGATACGCAGTATTTT. It codes for CSVEDFIGGTDTQYF. The chain carries TRBV29-1 and TRBJ2-3; D possibly corresponds to TRBD2 (5 bases). The germline gives CDR1 SQVTM, CDR2 ANQGSEA. This CDR3 contains 15 residues.

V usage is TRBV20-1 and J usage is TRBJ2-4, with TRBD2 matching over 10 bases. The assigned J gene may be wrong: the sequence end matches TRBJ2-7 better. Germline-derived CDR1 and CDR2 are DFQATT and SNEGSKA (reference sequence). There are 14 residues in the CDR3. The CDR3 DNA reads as TGCAGTGCTCCTCGGCTAGCGGGAGTTTACGAGCAGTACTTC. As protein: CSAPRLAGVYEQYF.

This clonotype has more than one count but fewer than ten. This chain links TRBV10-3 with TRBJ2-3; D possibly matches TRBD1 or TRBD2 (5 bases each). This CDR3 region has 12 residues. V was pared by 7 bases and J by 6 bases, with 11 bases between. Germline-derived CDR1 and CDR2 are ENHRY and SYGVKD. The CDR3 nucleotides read TGTGCCATCACAGGGACGCGGGATACGCAGTATTTT. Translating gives CAITGTRDTQYF.

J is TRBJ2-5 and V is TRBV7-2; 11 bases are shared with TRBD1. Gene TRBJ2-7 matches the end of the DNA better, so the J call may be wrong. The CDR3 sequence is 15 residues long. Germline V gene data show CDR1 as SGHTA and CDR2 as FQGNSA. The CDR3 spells CASSLKGTGGYEQYF. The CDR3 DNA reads TGTGCCAGCAGCTTAAAAGGGACAGGGGGCTACGAGCAGTACTTC.

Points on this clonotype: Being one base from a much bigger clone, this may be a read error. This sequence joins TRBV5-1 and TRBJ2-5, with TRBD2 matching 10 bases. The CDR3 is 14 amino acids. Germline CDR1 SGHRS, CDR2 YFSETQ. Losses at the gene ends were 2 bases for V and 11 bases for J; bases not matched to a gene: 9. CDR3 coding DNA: TGCGCCAGCAGCTTTCTAGCGGGAGACGATGAGCAGTACTTC. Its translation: CASSFLAGDDEQYF.

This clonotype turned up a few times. The DNA for the CDR3 is TGTGCCAGCAGCCAAGCTGTTTCGGGAGGGCCCGGTGAGCAGTTCTTC. Its protein product is CASSQAVSGGPGEQFF. The rearrangement joins TRBV4-2 to TRBJ2-1; 8 positions match TRBD2. Germline V lookup: CDR1 LGHNA, CDR2 YNFKEQ. The CDR3 runs to 16 residues. V was pared by 1 base and J by 9 bases, with 11 bases of the junction left unmatched.

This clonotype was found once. CDR3 sequence: CASSPPRLAGYNEQFF. In nucleotides, the CDR3 is TGTGCCAGCAGCCCACCCCGGCTAGCCGGCTACAATGAGCAGTTCTTC. This chain joins TRBV7-2 and TRBJ2-1, with D perhaps matching TRBD2 (5 bases). V lost 5 bases to trimming and J lost 3 bases, with 17 bases between them. CDR3 length: 16 amino acids. Germline V CDR1 and CDR2: SGHTA, FQGNSA.

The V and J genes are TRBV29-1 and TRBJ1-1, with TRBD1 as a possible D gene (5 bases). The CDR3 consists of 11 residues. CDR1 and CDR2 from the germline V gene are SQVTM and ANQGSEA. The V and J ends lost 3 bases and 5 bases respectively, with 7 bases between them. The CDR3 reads CSVEGVTEAFF. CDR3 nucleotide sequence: TGCAGCGTTGAGGGGGTAACTGAAGCTTTCTTT.

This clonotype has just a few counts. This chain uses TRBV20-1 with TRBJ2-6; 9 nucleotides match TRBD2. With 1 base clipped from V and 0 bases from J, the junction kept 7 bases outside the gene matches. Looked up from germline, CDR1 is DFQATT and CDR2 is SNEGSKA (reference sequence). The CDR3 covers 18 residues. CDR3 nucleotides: TGCAGTGCTAGAGGATTAGCGGGAGCCTACTCTGGGGCCAACGTCCTGACTTTC. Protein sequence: CSARGLAGAYSGANVLTF.

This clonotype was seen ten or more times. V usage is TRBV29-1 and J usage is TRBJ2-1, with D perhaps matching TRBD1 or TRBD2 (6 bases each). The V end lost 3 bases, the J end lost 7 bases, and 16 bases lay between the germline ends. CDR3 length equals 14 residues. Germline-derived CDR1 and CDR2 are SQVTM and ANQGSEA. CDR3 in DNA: TGCAGCGTTGACGACAGGAGGGGCACAAATGAGCAGTTCTTC. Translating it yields CSVDDRRGTNEQFF.